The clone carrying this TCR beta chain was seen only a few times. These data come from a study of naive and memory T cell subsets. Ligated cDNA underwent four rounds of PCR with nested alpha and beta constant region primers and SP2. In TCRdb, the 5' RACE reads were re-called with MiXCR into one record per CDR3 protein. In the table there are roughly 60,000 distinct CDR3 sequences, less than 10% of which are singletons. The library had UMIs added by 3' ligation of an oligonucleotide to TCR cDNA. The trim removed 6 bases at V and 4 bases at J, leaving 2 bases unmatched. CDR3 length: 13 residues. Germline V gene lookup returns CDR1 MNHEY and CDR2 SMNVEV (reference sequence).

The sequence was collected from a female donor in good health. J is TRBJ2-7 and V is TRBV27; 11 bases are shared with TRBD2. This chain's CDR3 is CASSASGRYEQYF. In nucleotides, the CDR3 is TGTGCCAGCAGCGCTAGCGGGAGGTACGAGCAGTACTTC.